Here is one T cell receptor beta chain with its context. The antigen remains unidentified. The record originates from a study of CD8+ T cells in alopecia areata. Study-level background: Patients in the treated group were given tofacitinib by mouth, 5 to 10 mg twice a day. Affected scalp percentage gauged treated patients' severity.

Trimming shortened V by 6 bases and J by 9 bases, and 16 bases separated the two germline ends. The germline gives CDR1 MGHDK, CDR2 SYGVNS. The CDR3 contains 13 residues. General study points: Sequencing of scalp tissue also captures the resident alphabeta T cells of normal skin.

The sample's treatment: oral pan-JAK inhibitor, 5-10 mg twice daily. cDNA reverse transcribed from extracted RNA served as the sequencing template. Assay used: immunoSEQ multiplex PCR; TCRdb lists only in-frame clones, some missing. The sample holds about 120,000 clones, about 50% seen once. The V and J genes are TRBV25-1 and TRBJ2-3; D is perhaps TRBD1 or TRBD2 (5 bases each). The input for sequencing was CD4+ T cells sorted from blood, taken at week 4, from a patient treated with tofacitinib. The receptor's source is a human donor with alopecia areata. The CDR3 coding sequence is TGTGCCAGCAGCTATCGGGACGGACTGACGCAGTATTTT. Translating it yields CASSYRDGLTQYF.